This T cell receptor (beta chain) was sequenced during a study of a mutant IDH1 vaccine in newly diagnosed glioma. Produced via immunoSEQ multiplex PCR; TCRdb's table is partial and in-frame only. Of about 67,000 clones in the sample, 75% to 90% are singletons; the top ten hold approximately 1.9%. The time point is: week 11, during vaccination. Mutant IDH1 20-mer peptide, at 300 ug, made up each vaccine dose, with topical imiquimod. Astrocytomas that were new, WHO grade 3 or 4, IDH1-mutant and ATRX-lost were present in the donors. From germline, CDR1 is SGDLS and CDR2 YYNGEE. Trimming took 7 bases from V and 3 from J; bases not matched to a gene: 9. There are 14 residues in the CDR3. With respect to this clone: Its antigen remains unknown.

The receptor comes from a man in his forties or fifties with glioma. This chain links TRBV9 with TRBJ2-5, with TRBD1 matching 7 bases. The sample was PBMCs, taken from a glioma patient whose treatment included an IDH1 peptide vaccine. CDR3 in amino acids: CASGRQGREETQYF. CDR3 nucleotide sequence: TGTGCCAGCGGTCGACAGGGAAGGGAAGAGACCCAGTACTTC.